The rows below give T cell receptor beta chains drawn from one sample of a study of T cell responses to AZD1222 COVID-19 vaccine. Clones were read by immunoSEQ multiplex PCR, and TCRdb kept only the in-frame ones, dropping some. The sample records about 90,000 clones, just over 85% being singletons. Sequencing used peripheral blood, obtained on day 0 of MenACWY control vaccination. Receptors originate from an adult in good health. CDR3s include the opening cysteine and the closing phenylalanine or tryptophan.

TRBV5-4	TRBJ2-2	CASTGAVNTGELFF
TRBV6-4	TRBJ1-6	CASSVEGGAYSPLHF
TRBV6-6	TRBJ1-5	CASGGLGSGAGQPQHF
TRBV4-1	TRBJ2-1	CASRINNEQFF
TRBV30	TRBJ1-5	CAWSFRTGNQPQHF
TRBV30	TRBJ2-2	CAWSGTRDTGELFF
TRBV21-1	TRBJ1-2	CASRGRQCLGYTF
TRBV30	TRBJ1-2	CAWTKGPGGYTF
TRBV10-3	TRBJ1-1	CAISEGTGLTEAFF
TRBV6-5	TRBJ1-4	CASRPGTAANEKLFF
TRBV5-4	TRBJ1-1	CASSFQVSLNTEAFF
TRBV25-1	TRBJ1-2	CASSDQAVNYGYTF
TRBV24-1	TRBJ2-3	CATSDPRRGDTQYF
TRBV18	TRBJ1-1	CASSRGEGEAFF
TRBV28	TRBJ2-2	CASSPPRDWGLGELFF
TRBV4-3	TRBJ1-6	CASSQDQNSPLHF
TRBV18	TRBJ1-1	CASSPAFGATEAFF
TRBV2	TRBJ1-5	CASSSNRANYNQPQHF
TRBV6-6	TRBJ1-6	CASSYAGQGGSPLHF
TRBV5-1	TRBJ2-2	CASSSGTGENGELFF
TRBV3-1/TRBV3-2	TRBJ2-1	CASSQETGGYEQFF
TRBV9	TRBJ2-7	CASSVGDRSLYEQYF
TRBV11-2	TRBJ1-1	CASSQRDRGGTEAFF
TRBV28	TRBJ2-5	CASSPIGAVRQETQYF
TRBV7-8	TRBJ1-5	CASSLWAQPQHF
TRBV6-2/TRBV6-3	TRBJ2-3	CASSPTTDTQYF
TRBV6-2/TRBV6-3	TRBJ1-2	CASSSTGVGYGYTF
TRBV15	TRBJ2-1	CATSRGGTQDEQFF
TRBV11-3	TRBJ2-7	CASSPGHGSHEQYF
TRBV2	TRBJ1-6	CASRERGDNSPLHF